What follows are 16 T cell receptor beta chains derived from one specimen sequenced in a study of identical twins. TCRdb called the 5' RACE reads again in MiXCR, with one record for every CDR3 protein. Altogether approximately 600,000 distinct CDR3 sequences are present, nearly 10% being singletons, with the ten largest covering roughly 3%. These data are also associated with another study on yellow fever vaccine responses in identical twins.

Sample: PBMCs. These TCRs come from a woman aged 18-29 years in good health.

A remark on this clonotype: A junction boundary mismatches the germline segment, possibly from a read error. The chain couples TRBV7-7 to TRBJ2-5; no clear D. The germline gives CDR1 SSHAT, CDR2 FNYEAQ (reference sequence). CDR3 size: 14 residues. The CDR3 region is CASSLEGLRETQYF. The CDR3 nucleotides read TGTGCTAGCAGCCTGGAAGGGTTGAGGGAGACCCAGTACTTC. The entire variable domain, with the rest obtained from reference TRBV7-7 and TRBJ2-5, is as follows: GAGVSQSPRYKVTKRGQDVTLRCDPISSHATLYWYQQALGQGPEFLTYFNYEAQPDKSGLPSDRFSAERPEGSISTLTIQRTEQRDSAMYRCASSLEGLRETQYFGPGTRLLVL.

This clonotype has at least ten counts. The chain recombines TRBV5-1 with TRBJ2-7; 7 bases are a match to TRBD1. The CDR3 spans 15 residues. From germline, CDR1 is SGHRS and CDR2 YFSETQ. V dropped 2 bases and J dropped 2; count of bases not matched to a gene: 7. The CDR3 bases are TGCGCCAGCAGCTTCGGGACAGCCAGTACCTACGAGCAGTACTTC. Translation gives CASSFGTASTYEQYF.

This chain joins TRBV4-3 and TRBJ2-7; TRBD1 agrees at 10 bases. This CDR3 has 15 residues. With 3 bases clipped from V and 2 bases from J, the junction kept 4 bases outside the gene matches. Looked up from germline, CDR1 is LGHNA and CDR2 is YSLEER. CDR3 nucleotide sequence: TGCGCCAGCAGCCAGGGGACAGGGGTTCCCTACGAGCAGTACTTC. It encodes CASSQGTGVPYEQYF.

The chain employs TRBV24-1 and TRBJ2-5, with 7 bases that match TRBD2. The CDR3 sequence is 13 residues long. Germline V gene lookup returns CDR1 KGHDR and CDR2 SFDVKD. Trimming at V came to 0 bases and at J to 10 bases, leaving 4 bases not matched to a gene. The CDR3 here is CATSDLRGDGQYF. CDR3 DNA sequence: TGTGCCACCAGTGATTTGCGGGGGGACGGCCAGTACTTC.

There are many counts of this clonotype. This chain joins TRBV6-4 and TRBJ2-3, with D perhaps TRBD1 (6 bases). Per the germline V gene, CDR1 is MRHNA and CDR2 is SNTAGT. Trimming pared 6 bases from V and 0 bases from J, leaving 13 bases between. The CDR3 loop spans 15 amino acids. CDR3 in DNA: TGTGCCAGCAGCCCCAACAGGGTTAGCACAGATACGCAGTATTTT. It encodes CASSPNRVSTDTQYF.

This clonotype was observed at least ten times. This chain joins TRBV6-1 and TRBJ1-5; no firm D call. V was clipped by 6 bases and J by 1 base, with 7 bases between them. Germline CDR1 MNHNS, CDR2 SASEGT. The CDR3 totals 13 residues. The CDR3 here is CASRPTSNQPQHF. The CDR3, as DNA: TGTGCCAGCAGGCCAACGAGCAATCAGCCCCAGCATTTT.

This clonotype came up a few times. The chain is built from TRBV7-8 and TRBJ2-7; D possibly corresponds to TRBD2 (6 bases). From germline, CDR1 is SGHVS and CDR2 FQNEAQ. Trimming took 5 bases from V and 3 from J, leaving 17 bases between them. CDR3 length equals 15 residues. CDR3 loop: CASSLTPGTVYEQYF. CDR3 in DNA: TGTGCCAGCAGCCTAACACCGGGGACTGTCTACGAGCAGTACTTC. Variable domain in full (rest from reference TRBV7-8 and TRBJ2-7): GAGVSQSPRYKVAKRGQDVALRCDPISGHVSLFWYQQALGQGPEFLTYFQNEAQLDKSGLPSDRFFAERPEGSVSTLKIQRTQQEDSAVYLCASSLTPGTVYEQYFGPGTRLTVT.

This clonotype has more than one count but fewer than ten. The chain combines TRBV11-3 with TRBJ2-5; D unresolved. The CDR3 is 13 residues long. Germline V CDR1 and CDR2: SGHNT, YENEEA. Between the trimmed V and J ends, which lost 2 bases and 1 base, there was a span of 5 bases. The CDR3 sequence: CASSLHSQETQYF. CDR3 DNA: TGTGCCAGCAGCTTACATAGCCAAGAGACCCAGTACTTC.

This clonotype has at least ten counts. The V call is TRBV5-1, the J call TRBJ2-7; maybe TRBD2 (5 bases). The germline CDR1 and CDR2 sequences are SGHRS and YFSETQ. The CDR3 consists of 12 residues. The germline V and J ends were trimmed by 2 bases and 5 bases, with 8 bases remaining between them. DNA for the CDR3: TGCGCCAGCAGCTTTTCCGGGGACGAGCAGTACTTC. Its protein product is CASSFSGDEQYF.

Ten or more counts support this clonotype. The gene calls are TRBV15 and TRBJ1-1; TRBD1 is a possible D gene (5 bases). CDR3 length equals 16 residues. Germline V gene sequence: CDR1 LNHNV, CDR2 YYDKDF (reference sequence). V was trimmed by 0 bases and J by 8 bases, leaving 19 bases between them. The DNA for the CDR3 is TGTGCCACCAGCAGAGATCGGCCACCCCATGAGGGGGAAGCTTTCTTT. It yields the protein CATSRDRPPHEGEAFF.

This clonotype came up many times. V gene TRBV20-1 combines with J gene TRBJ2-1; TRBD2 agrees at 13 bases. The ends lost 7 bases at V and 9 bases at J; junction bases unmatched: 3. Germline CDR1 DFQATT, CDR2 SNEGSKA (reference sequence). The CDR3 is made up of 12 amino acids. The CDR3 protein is CSVLAGGIEQFF. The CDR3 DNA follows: TGCAGTGTACTAGCGGGAGGGATTGAGCAGTTCTTC.

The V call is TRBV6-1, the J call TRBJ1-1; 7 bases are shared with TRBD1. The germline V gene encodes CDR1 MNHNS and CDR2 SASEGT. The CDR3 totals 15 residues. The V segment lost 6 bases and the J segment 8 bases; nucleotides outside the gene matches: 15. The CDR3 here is CASRGRDSEKREAFF. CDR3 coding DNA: TGTGCCAGCAGAGGACGGGACAGTGAGAAAAGGGAAGCTTTCTTT.

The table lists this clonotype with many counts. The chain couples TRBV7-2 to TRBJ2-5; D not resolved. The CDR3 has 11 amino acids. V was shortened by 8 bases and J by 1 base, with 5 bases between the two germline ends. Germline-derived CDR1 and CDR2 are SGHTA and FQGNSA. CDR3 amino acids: CASAFQETQYF. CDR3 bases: TGTGCCAGCGCGTTCCAAGAGACCCAGTACTTC. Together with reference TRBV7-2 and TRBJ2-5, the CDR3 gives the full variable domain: GAGVSQSPSNKVTEKGKDVELRCDPISGHTALYWYRQSLGQGLEFLIYFQGNSAPDKSGLPSDRFSAERTGGSVSTLTIQRTQQEDSAVYLCASAFQETQYFGPGTRLLVL.

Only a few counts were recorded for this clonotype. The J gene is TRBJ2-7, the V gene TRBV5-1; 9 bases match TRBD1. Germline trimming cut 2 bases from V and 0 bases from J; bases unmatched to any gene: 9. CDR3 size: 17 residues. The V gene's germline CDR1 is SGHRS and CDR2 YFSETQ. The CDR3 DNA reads TGCGCCAGCAGCTTACGGATGAGGGGACAGGGCTCCTACGAGCAGTACTTC. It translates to CASSLRMRGQGSYEQYF.

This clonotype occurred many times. In DNA form, the CDR3 reads TGCAGTGCGATAAACAGGGAAAGTGGGGCCAACGTCCTGACTTTC. This translates into CSAINRESGANVLTF. The chain combines TRBV20-1 with TRBJ2-6; TRBD1 is a possible D gene (6 bases). With 6 bases removed from V and 3 bases from J, the gap between germline ends came to 15 bases. Germline lookup yields CDR1 DFQATT and CDR2 SNEGSKA (reference sequence). The CDR3 sequence is 15 residues long.

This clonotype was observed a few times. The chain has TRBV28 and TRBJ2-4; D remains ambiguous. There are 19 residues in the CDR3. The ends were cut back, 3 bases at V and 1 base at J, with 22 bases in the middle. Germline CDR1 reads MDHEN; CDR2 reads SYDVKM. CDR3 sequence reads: CASSFPPFGPSYAKNIQYF. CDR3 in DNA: TGTGCCAGCAGTTTTCCCCCCTTTGGCCCTTCCTATGCCAAAAACATTCAGTACTTC.